The source of this TCR beta chain is a study of identifying expanded T cells in peripheral blood. Study-wide points: Over two and four weeks, about 15 and 19 clones changed, versus around 1.1 between replicates.

Notes on this clone: Antigen specificity is unknown.

V dropped 1 base and J dropped 1 base, with 10 bases sitting between them. CDR3 length equals 15 residues. Germline V gives CDR1 SGHNT, CDR2 YENEEA. Sequencing used immunoSEQ multiplex PCR; TCRdb keeps in-frame clones, though not all of them. The data hold about 90,000 clones, with roughly 90% observed a single time. This chain joins TRBV11-3 and TRBJ1-1; a possible D gene is TRBD1 (5 bases). This sequence originates from a person aged 18 to 75 in good health. Input material: blood. The CDR3 reads CASSLARTTNTEAFF. In nucleotides, the CDR3 is TGTGCCAGCAGCTTAGCCAGGACAACGAACACTGAAGCTTTCTTT.